Listed here are 30 T cell receptor beta chains from one sample, sequenced in a study of molecular identifiers for immune sequencing clone quantification. TCRdb re-derived calls from the PCR reads in MiXCR, one entry per CDR3 protein. The table shows around 460,000 distinct CDR3 sequences, with roughly 26% occurring only once. The specimen was naive CD8+ T cells from blood, with Jurkat cell RNA spiked in. Subset described: FACS-sorted CD8+CD4-CCR7+CD45RA+ naive T cells. Source of these receptors: a human donor in good health. Some libraries in this study had Jurkat cell RNA spiked in.

Concerning this clonotype: One base away lies a much larger clone, so this may be a sequencing read error. This chain links TRBV18 with TRBJ2-5; 7 bases align to TRBD1. The CDR3 spans 15 residues. Germline assignment: CDR1 KGHSH and CDR2 LQKENI. DNA for the CDR3: TGTGCCAGCTCACACCCGGGACAGTACCAAGGGACCCAGTACTTC. It is translated as CASSHPGQYQGTQYF.

In DNA form, the CDR3 reads TGTGCCAGTAGTATGACAGGGGGGTCCGGGGAGCTGTTTTTT. It codes for CASSMTGGSGELFF. The chain links TRBV19 to TRBJ2-2; 9 nucleotides match TRBD1. The CDR3 is made up of 14 amino acids. Germline lookup yields CDR1 LNHDA and CDR2 SQIVND (reference sequence). V lost 3 bases, J lost 6 bases, and 2 bases stayed unmatched.

The genes are TRBV21-1 and TRBJ1-1; TRBD1, the D gene given by the table, was not confirmed from the DNA. TRBV21-1 is termed a pseudogene. The CDR3 consists of 15 residues. In nucleotides, the CDR3 is TGTGCCAGCAGCAAATGGGGACAGGTGAACACTGAAGCTTTCTTT. As protein: CASSKWGQVNTEAFF.

Only one count was recorded for this clonotype. A clone one base away is much larger, so this may be a read error. The chain carries TRBV29-1 and TRBJ2-5; 10 nucleotides agree with TRBD2. From germline, CDR1 is SQVTM and CDR2 ANQGSEA. CDR3 length: 13 amino acids. V shed 7 bases and J 4 bases; nucleotides not matched to a gene: 6. CDR3 residues: CSGSLAGIETQYF. CDR3 sequence (DNA): TGCAGCGGATCACTAGCGGGGATAGAGACCCAGTACTTC.

This clonotype was observed at least ten times. This chain connects TRBV11-2 to TRBJ2-1, with D possibly matching TRBD1 (5 bases). The CDR3 is 14 amino acids. Germline V lookup: CDR1 SGHAT, CDR2 FQNNGV. Trimming took 3 bases from V and 2 from J, leaving 8 bases between them. Here the CDR3 reads CASSLLGPYNEQFF. The DNA for the CDR3 is TGTGCCAGCAGCTTGTTGGGGCCCTACAATGAGCAGTTCTTC.

Remarks on this clonotype: A much bigger clone sits one base away, suggesting this may be a read error. The chain is built from TRBV6-2 or TRBV6-3 and TRBJ1-5; 7 nucleotides match TRBD1. Germline assignment: CDR1 MNHEY and CDR2 SVGEGT. Losses at the gene ends were 5 bases for V and 6 bases for J; bases not matched to a gene: 7. The CDR3 has 14 amino acids. In nucleotides, the CDR3 is TGTGCCAGCAGTCACCTAGGGGGCTCTCAGCCCCAGCATTTT. Its translation is CASSHLGGSQPQHF.

A few counts support this clonotype. J is TRBJ1-2 and V is TRBV25-1; a weak D match, TRBD1 (5 bases). V lost 2 bases and J 4 bases, leaving 11 bases between the germline ends. CDR1 MGHDK and CDR2 SYGVNS come from the germline V gene. The CDR3 sequence is 14 residues long. CDR3 loop: CASSEGTGIYGYTF. For the CDR3, the DNA is TGTGCCAGCAGTGAAGGAACAGGAATCTATGGCTACACCTTC.

This clonotype has just a few counts. The V and J genes are TRBV20-1 and TRBJ2-7; D assignment may be TRBD1 or TRBD2 (5 bases each). Germline V gene data show CDR1 as DFQATT and CDR2 as SNEGSKA (reference sequence). Trimming cost V 1 base and J 6 bases, with 10 bases left between them. CDR3 length: 12 amino acids. The CDR3 coding sequence is TGCAGTGCTAGAGGGCTTGGGACCGAGCAGTACTTC. As protein: CSARGLGTEQYF.

The table lists this clonotype with a count of one. A much larger clone differs by one base, so this may be a read error. The CDR3 carries no conserved terminal phenylalanine or tryptophan, so it likely arises from a read error. This rearrangement joins TRBV29-1 to TRBJ2-7; 14 bases fit TRBD2. The CDR3 is made up of 15 amino acids. The germline gives CDR1 SQVTM, CDR2 ANQGSEA. V lost 3 bases, J lost 1 base, and 2 bases stayed unmatched. The CDR3 loop is CSVEGTSGSSYEQYL. DNA for the CDR3: TGCAGCGTTGAGGGGACTAGCGGGAGTTCCTACGAGCAGTACCTC.

This clonotype was picked up many times. The V and J genes are TRBV29-1 and TRBJ2-5; 7 nucleotides match TRBD1. CDR3 length: 13 residues. The V segment lost 7 bases and the J segment 7 bases; nucleotides outside the gene matches: 12. Looked up from germline, CDR1 is SQVTM and CDR2 is ANQGSEA. CDR3 nucleotide sequence: TGCAGCGCTCAGGAACAGGGGCTGGTGACCCAGTACTTC. Translated: CSAQEQGLVTQYF.

The chain links TRBV7-9 to TRBJ1-6; maybe TRBD1 (5 bases). Per the germline V gene, CDR1 is SEHNR and CDR2 is FQNEAQ (reference sequence). The CDR3 has 13 amino acids. Trimming cost V 2 bases and J 9 bases, with 8 bases left between them. The CDR3 nucleotides are TGTGCCAGCAGCTTACGGGGGAGTTCACCCCTCCACTTT. Translation gives CASSLRGSSPLHF.

This clonotype was recorded many times. The gene calls are TRBV7-9 and TRBJ2-2, with TRBD2 matching over 10 bases. Unmatched junction bases numbered 6, after V lost 5 bases and J lost 6 bases. The CDR3 runs to 15 residues. CDR1 is SEHNR and CDR2 is FQNEAQ in the germline V gene (reference sequence). The CDR3 DNA follows: TGTGCCAGCAGCACAGGACTAGCGGACTCCGGGGAGCTGTTTTTT. This codes for CASSTGLADSGELFF.

There are a few counts of this clonotype. This chain uses TRBV7-9 with TRBJ1-1; 7 bases are shared with TRBD1. Germline trimming cut 4 bases from V and 4 bases from J; bases unmatched to any gene: 9. The CDR3 runs to 15 residues. Per germline, CDR1 SEHNR and CDR2 FQNEAQ (reference sequence). DNA of the CDR3: TGTGCCAGCAGCTCTCAGGGGGAAGTACGCACTGAAGCTTTCTTT. It specifies CASSSQGEVRTEAFF. The full variable domain, in which reference TRBV7-9 and TRBJ1-1 provide the parts outside the CDR3, is DTGVSQNPRHKITKRGQNVTFRCDPISEHNRLYWYRQTLGQGPEFLTYFQNEAQLEKSRLLSDRFSAERPKGSFSTLEIQRTEQGDSAMYLCASSSQGEVRTEAFFGQGTRLTVV.

This clonotype has only a few counts. V and J are TRBV29-1 and TRBJ2-7; a possible D gene is TRBD2 (5 bases). Looked up from germline, CDR1 is SQVTM and CDR2 is ANQGSEA. Between the trimmed V and J ends, which lost 4 bases and 4 bases, there was a span of 11 bases. CDR3 length equals 12 residues. The CDR3 DNA sequence: TGCAGCGTTGTAACTAGTTGGTACGAGCAGTACTTC. This sequence encodes CSVVTSWYEQYF.

This clonotype was observed a handful of times. V and J are TRBV3-2 and TRBJ2-7. TRBV3-2 is marked as a pseudogene. This CDR3 comprises 12 residues. CDR3 amino acids: CASSQERVEQYF. The CDR3 DNA reads TGTGCCAGCAGCCAAGAGCGCGTCGAGCAGTACTTC.

About this clonotype itself: This sequence may be a read error, since a much larger clone differs from it by one base. This CDR3 is missing its conserved last phenylalanine or tryptophan, likely due to a read error. The V and J genes are TRBV29-1 and TRBJ2-3; the match to TRBD2 covers 10 bases. The CDR3 is made up of 13 amino acids. V lost 4 bases, J lost 5 bases, and 3 bases stayed unmatched. Germline values: CDR1 SQVTM, CDR2 ANQGSEA. This chain's CDR3 is CSVVLAGEDTQYV. DNA for the CDR3: TGCAGCGTTGTCCTAGCGGGGGAAGATACGCAGTATGTT.

V is TRBV12-5 and J is TRBJ1-5; 8 positions agree with TRBD1. The J segment lost 6 bases and the V segment lost 6 bases, leaving 7 bases of the junction unmatched. Germline assignment: CDR1 LGHNT and CDR2 FRNRAP. CDR3 length: 14 residues. The CDR3 is CASGPGQGSQPQHF. CDR3 bases: TGTGCTAGTGGACCCGGACAGGGTAGTCAGCCCCAGCATTTT. The full variable domain, with the rest looked up from reference TRBV12-5 and TRBJ1-5, is DARVTQTPRHKVTEMGQEVTMRCQPILGHNTVFWYRQTMMQGLELLAYFRNRAPLDDSGMPKDRFSAEMPDATLATLKIQPSEPRDSAVYFCASGPGQGSQPQHFGDGTRLSIL.

Comment on this clonotype: This clone may be a read error of a much larger clone one base away. The chain is built from TRBV7-6 and TRBJ2-3; 8 nucleotides agree with TRBD2. V shed 4 bases, J shed 2 bases, and the junction held 5 bases outside the gene matches. Germline V CDR1 and CDR2: SGHVS, FNYEAQ. The length of the CDR3 is 15 residues. This CDR3 is CASSCTSGHTDTQYF. The CDR3 bases are TGTGCCAGCAGCTGCACTAGCGGACACACAGATACGCAGTATTTT.

The rearrangement uses TRBV19 and TRBJ2-2, with D unresolved. The ends were cut back, 1 base at V and 0 bases at J, with 9 bases in the middle. Germline V gene lookup returns CDR1 LNHDA and CDR2 SQIVND (reference sequence). The CDR3 is 16 residues long. Written as DNA, the CDR3 is TGTGCCAGTAGTATAGCGCGGCTAGCGAACACCGGGGAGCTGTTTTTT. Protein: CASSIARLANTGELFF.

This clonotype occurred a few times. The V gene is TRBV19, the J gene TRBJ2-2, with a tentative D call TRBD1 (5 bases). The CDR3 covers 14 residues. Germline V CDR1 and CDR2: LNHDA, SQIVND (reference sequence). The V end was cut by 4 bases, the J end by 4 bases, with 10 bases between. The CDR3 coding sequence is TGTGCCAGTAGTACTATAGGGGCCACCGGGGAGCTGTTTTTT. This translates into CASSTIGATGELFF.

This chain joins TRBV24-1 and TRBJ2-3; 7 nucleotides agree with TRBD1. V shed 2 bases, J shed 5 bases, and the junction held 0 bases outside the gene matches. Per germline, CDR1 KGHDR and CDR2 SFDVKD. The CDR3 contains 13 residues. The CDR3 DNA reads TGTGCCACCAGTGATTACAGGGGAGATACGCAGTATTTT. This sequence encodes CATSDYRGDTQYF.

This clonotype was seen ten or more times. The chain carries TRBV7-6 and TRBJ1-4; D gene ambiguous. This CDR3 has 16 amino acids. From germline, CDR1 is SGHVS and CDR2 FNYEAQ. Trimming left V 5 bases short and J 3 bases short, with 16 bases between. This chain's CDR3 is CASSPLAVVANEKLFF. The DNA of the CDR3 is TGTGCCAGCAGCCCCCTTGCTGTGGTAGCTAATGAAAAACTGTTTTTT.

On this clonotype: A much larger clone sits a single nucleotide away, making a read error possible. This chain links TRBV6-5 with TRBJ1-2, with unresolved D. The CDR3 covers 15 residues. Trimming left V 8 bases short and J 4 bases short, with 20 bases between. Germline V lookup: CDR1 MNHEY, CDR2 SVGAGI. In nucleotides, the CDR3 is TGTGCCAGCGGCTCCCTCCCGGGAGGTACCTATGGCTACACCTTC. It codes for CASGSLPGGTYGYTF.

The rearrangement uses TRBV6-6 and TRBJ2-7; 7 bases align to TRBD1. J gave up 3 bases and V 2 bases, and 10 bases lay outside the gene matches. Germline CDR1 and CDR2: MNHNY and SVGAGI (reference sequence). The CDR3 consists of 16 residues. For the CDR3, the DNA is TGTGCCAGCAGTTACCGTACCGGGACAGCCAACTACGAGCAGTACTTC. Translation: CASSYRTGTANYEQYF.

Turning to this clonotype: Since a much larger clone is just one base distant, this may be a read error. The CDR3 end shows no conserved phenylalanine or tryptophan, and so a read error is likely. The chain is built from TRBV29-1 and TRBJ2-3; TRBD1 matches at 7 bases. Trimming took 2 bases from V and 6 from J; bases not matched to a gene: 17. The germline V gene encodes CDR1 SQVTM and CDR2 ANQGSEA. This CDR3 contains 17 residues. Here the CDR3 reads CSVEKDGNRGPVDTQYL. CDR3 nucleotides: TGCAGCGTTGAAAAGGATGGCAACAGGGGCCCTGTGGATACGCAGTATTTA.

The chain couples TRBV19 to TRBJ2-5; D perhaps matches TRBD1 (6 bases). Germline CDR1 reads LNHDA; CDR2 reads SQIVND (reference sequence). The CDR3 length is 15 residues. Trimming cost V 5 bases and J 5 bases, with 18 bases left between them. The CDR3 coding sequence is TGTGCCAGTAGTTCAGAACAAACAGGGTTCGAGACCCAGTACTTC. Translation: CASSSEQTGFETQYF.

The rearrangement uses TRBV3-1 and TRBJ1-3; the match to TRBD1 covers 7 bases. Unmatched junction bases numbered 12, after V lost 3 bases and J lost 4 bases. The CDR3 consists of 17 residues. CDR1 is LGHDT and CDR2 is YNNKEL in the germline V gene (reference sequence). The chain's CDR3 is CASSHRQGPLRGNTIYF. The DNA of the CDR3 is TGTGCCAGCAGCCACAGACAGGGACCTCTGAGAGGAAACACCATATATTTT.

Concerning this clonotype: This clone may be a read error of a much larger clone one base away. Without the conserved terminal phenylalanine or tryptophan, this CDR3 likely stems from a read error. V and J are TRBV27 and TRBJ2-3; no firm D call. CDR3 size: 12 residues. Trimming stripped 2 bases from V and 7 bases from J, with 7 bases between. Germline loops: CDR1 MNHEY, CDR2 SMNVEV (reference sequence). CDR3 sequence (DNA): TGTGCCAGCAGTTTACCCCAACATACGCAGTATCTT. It yields the protein CASSLPQHTQYL.

About this clonotype: A much larger clone lies one base from this, so it may be a read error. CDR3 coding DNA: TGTGCCGGCAGCGTAGGAGGGAACACCGGGGAGCTGTTTTTT. As protein: CAGSVGGNTGELFF. The chain uses TRBV9 and TRBJ2-2; perhaps TRBD2 as D (5 bases). Germline V gives CDR1 SGDLS, CDR2 YYNGEE. This CDR3 comprises 14 residues.

The sample holds many counts of this clonotype. The chain couples TRBV7-9 to TRBJ2-7; weak D call: TRBD2 (5 bases). Trimming removed 5 bases from V and 10 bases from J, with 18 bases in between. CDR3 length: 13 amino acids. CDR1 and CDR2 (germline): SEHNR, FQNEAQ (reference sequence). CDR3 DNA sequence: TGTGCCAGCAGCATTGGCCTGGAGACTAAACAGTACTTC. Its translation is CASSIGLETKQYF. Using reference TRBV7-9 and TRBJ2-7 for the parts outside the CDR3, the full variable domain is DTGVSQNPRHKITKRGQNVTFRCDPISEHNRLYWYRQTLGQGPEFLTYFQNEAQLEKSRLLSDRFSAERPKGSFSTLEIQRTEQGDSAMYLCASSIGLETKQYFGPGTRLTVT.